Listed below are T cell receptor beta chains from one sample, sequenced in a study of blood T cell repertoires in COVID-19. Repertoires were generated with immunoSEQ multiplex PCR, while TCRdb's copy carries only in-frame clones and drops some. The data show 250,000 to 300,000 clones, 88% seen once. The sequenced material came from PBMCs or T cells enriched from blood (not recorded which). The receptors originated from an older woman in a cohort exposed to, infected with or recovered from COVID-19 (not recorded which). Both conserved end residues are part of each CDR3. D genes are given only for firm matches. Clone size is not always given. Where it is, it says once, few, many or a class for expanded clones.

D gene: .; J gene: TRBJ1-6; clone size: .; V gene: TRBV27; CDR3 DNA: TGTGCCAGCAGTTTAGGCAGGTCGAATAATTCACCCCTCCACTTT; CDR3 protein: CASSLGRSNNSPLHF
D gene: TRBD2; J gene: TRBJ2-7; clone size: .; V gene: TRBV29-1; CDR3 DNA: TGCAGCGTTTGGGGGGGGACTAGCGGGAGGGAAAGCTCCTACGAGCAGTACTTC; CDR3 protein: CSVWGGTSGRESSYEQYF
D gene: .; J gene: TRBJ2-7; clone size: .; V gene: TRBV27; CDR3 DNA: TGTGCCAGCAGTTTATCTCCCTCGGGACATTCCTACGAGCAGTACTTC; CDR3 protein: CASSLSPSGHSYEQYF
D gene: .; J gene: TRBJ1-3; clone size: .; V gene: TRBV9; CDR3 DNA: TGTGCCAGCAGCGAGGGGCCCTCTGGAAACACCATATATTTT; CDR3 protein: CASSEGPSGNTIYF
D gene: .; J gene: TRBJ1-1; clone size: .; V gene: TRBV2; CDR3 DNA: TGTGCCAGCATCGAGAGGGACAAGAACACTGAAGCTTTCTTT; CDR3 protein: CASIERDKNTEAFF
D gene: .; J gene: TRBJ1-2; clone size: once; V gene: TRBV5-4; CDR3 DNA: TGTGCCAGCAGCTTGGCACAGGGCGGGGGCTACACCTTC; CDR3 protein: CASSLAQGGGYTF
D gene: .; J gene: TRBJ1-2; clone size: few; V gene: TRBV7-2; CDR3 DNA: TGTGCCAGCAGCTTAGGGCCAGGGACTAACTATGGCTACACCTTC; CDR3 protein: CASSLGPGTNYGYTF
D gene: TRBD1; J gene: TRBJ1-3; clone size: .; V gene: TRBV7-8; CDR3 DNA: TGTGCCAGCAGCTCTACAATGGGACAGGGATCCTCTGGAGGAAACACCATATATTTT; CDR3 protein: CASSSTMGQGSSGGNTIYF
D gene: TRBD2; J gene: TRBJ2-2; clone size: .; V gene: TRBV11-3; CDR3 DNA: TGTGCCAGCAGTTTTATAGCGGGAGGCACCGGGGAGCTGTTTTTT; CDR3 protein: CASSFIAGGTGELFF
D gene: .; J gene: TRBJ2-6; clone size: .; V gene: TRBV28; CDR3 DNA: TGTGCCAGCAGTTCTTTCGGTCCTGGGGCCAACGTCCTGACTTTC; CDR3 protein: CASSSFGPGANVLTF
D gene: .; J gene: TRBJ2-7; clone size: .; V gene: TRBV7-9; CDR3 DNA: TGTGCCAGCAGCTTAGTCGAGCGGAATTACGAGCAGTACTTC; CDR3 protein: CASSLVERNYEQYF
D gene: .; J gene: TRBJ2-7; clone size: .; V gene: TRBV9; CDR3 DNA: TGTGCCAGCAACCTAGACCCGACCTACGAGCAGTACTTC; CDR3 protein: CASNLDPTYEQYF
D gene: .; J gene: TRBJ2-1; clone size: .; V gene: TRBV4-2; CDR3 DNA: TGTGCCAGCAGCCAAGAAGGAGGGGTCTACAATGAGCAGTTCTTC; CDR3 protein: CASSQEGGVYNEQFF
D gene: TRBD1; J gene: TRBJ2-7; clone size: .; V gene: TRBV30; CDR3 DNA: TGTGCCTGGACCAGGGGGCTAAACGAGCAGTACTTC; CDR3 protein: CAWTRGLNEQYF
D gene: TRBD1; J gene: TRBJ1-2; clone size: .; V gene: TRBV7-6; CDR3 DNA: TGTGCCAGCAGCTTACTCTCACAGGGGCAACGAGGAGATGGCTACACCTTC; CDR3 protein: CASSLLSQGQRGDGYTF
D gene: TRBD1; J gene: TRBJ2-1; clone size: .; V gene: TRBV5-4; CDR3 DNA: TGTGCCAGCAGCGCCAGACAGGGTGGGGAGCAGTTCTTC; CDR3 protein: CASSARQGGEQFF
D gene: TRBD1; J gene: TRBJ2-5; clone size: .; V gene: TRBV7-3; CDR3 DNA: TGTGCCAGCAGTCGACAGGGGTCCACGATGGAGACCCAGTACTTC; CDR3 protein: CASSRQGSTMETQYF
D gene: .; J gene: TRBJ1-4; clone size: .; V gene: TRBV6-5; CDR3 DNA: TGTGCCAGCAGTCTCCCGACAGCCGGGAATGAAAAACTGTTTTTT; CDR3 protein: CASSLPTAGNEKLFF
D gene: .; J gene: TRBJ2-1; clone size: .; V gene: TRBV7-2; CDR3 DNA: TGTGCCAGCAGCCCCCGGCCGTCTAGTGGGCAGTTCTTC; CDR3 protein: CASSPRPSSGQFF
D gene: .; J gene: TRBJ2-7; clone size: .; V gene: TRBV27; CDR3 DNA: TGTGCCAGCAGTTTAGCTGGGCGATCCTACGAGCAGTACTTC; CDR3 protein: CASSLAGRSYEQYF
D gene: TRBD2; J gene: TRBJ2-7; clone size: .; V gene: TRBV29-1; CDR3 DNA: TGCAGCGTTGAGGGGCTAGCGGGGGCTCCCTACGAGCAGTACTTC; CDR3 protein: CSVEGLAGAPYEQYF
D gene: .; J gene: TRBJ2-1; clone size: .; V gene: TRBV27; CDR3 DNA: TGTGCCAGCAGCCTAAACAATGAGCAGTTCTTC; CDR3 protein: CASSLNNEQFF
D gene: .; J gene: TRBJ2-7; clone size: .; V gene: TRBV5-4; CDR3 DNA: TGTGCCAGCAGCTTGGGAGGTCCGGCCTACGAGCAGTACTTC; CDR3 protein: CASSLGGPAYEQYF
D gene: TRBD2; J gene: TRBJ2-7; clone size: .; V gene: TRBV5-1; CDR3 DNA: TGCGCCAGCAGCTGGGGACTAGCGGGAGGAACCTACGAGCAGTACTTC; CDR3 protein: CASSWGLAGGTYEQYF
D gene: TRBD2; J gene: TRBJ2-7; clone size: .; V gene: TRBV27; CDR3 DNA: TGTGCCAGCAGTTTATTACTAGCGGGAGCGAACGAGCAGTACTTC; CDR3 protein: CASSLLLAGANEQYF
D gene: TRBD1; J gene: TRBJ2-1; clone size: .; V gene: TRBV24-1; CDR3 DNA: TGTGCCACCAGTGAGTTGGGACAGGGGGGATACAATGAGCAGTTCTTC; CDR3 protein: CATSELGQGGYNEQFF
D gene: TRBD1; J gene: TRBJ1-2; clone size: .; V gene: TRBV28; CDR3 DNA: TGTGCCAGCAGTTTATTGCAGGGGGTAGGCGGCTACACCTTC; CDR3 protein: CASSLLQGVGGYTF
D gene: .; J gene: TRBJ2-7; clone size: .; V gene: TRBV28; CDR3 DNA: TGTGCCAGCAGCACGGCCGGGGGGCAACCTCGCCTCGAGCAGTACTTC; CDR3 protein: CASSTAGGQPRLEQYF
D gene: .; J gene: TRBJ1-2; clone size: .; V gene: TRBV11-1; CDR3 DNA: TGTGCCAGCAGCAGTCGCGGGGGCTATGGCTACACCTTC; CDR3 protein: CASSSRGGYGYTF
D gene: TRBD1; J gene: TRBJ1-1; clone size: .; V gene: TRBV18; CDR3 DNA: TGTGCCAGCTCACCACAGGGGGCCGAAGCTTTCTTT; CDR3 protein: CASSPQGAEAFF
D gene: .; J gene: TRBJ2-3; clone size: .; V gene: TRBV2; CDR3 DNA: TGTGCCAGCAGTCTACAGGGATCGATAGATACGCAGTATTTT; CDR3 protein: CASSLQGSIDTQYF
D gene: .; J gene: TRBJ1-2; clone size: .; V gene: TRBV6-1; CDR3 DNA: TGTGCCAGCAGTGAAGCGAGTACGGCTAACTATGGCTACACCTTC; CDR3 protein: CASSEASTANYGYTF
D gene: TRBD2; J gene: TRBJ2-1; clone size: .; V gene: TRBV7-2; CDR3 DNA: TGTGCCAGCAGCTTAGTACAGGCCTCTTTAGCGGGATCGGGCGATGAGCAGTTCTTC; CDR3 protein: CASSLVQASLAGSGDEQFF
D gene: .; J gene: TRBJ2-5; clone size: .; V gene: TRBV11-2; CDR3 DNA: TGTGCCAGCAGCTTAGGCCCCGGGGAGGGGGGCCAAGAGACCCAGTACTTC; CDR3 protein: CASSLGPGEGGQETQYF
D gene: TRBD1; J gene: TRBJ1-1; clone size: .; V gene: TRBV7-6; CDR3 DNA: TGTGCCAGCAGCTTTGGGACAGGGTTGAGCACTGAAGCTTTCTTT; CDR3 protein: CASSFGTGLSTEAFF
D gene: TRBD2; J gene: TRBJ2-1; clone size: .; V gene: TRBV23-1; CDR3 DNA: TGCGCCAGCAGTCAATCGTCCCGACTAGCGGGACAGGGCAATGAGCAGTTCTTC; CDR3 protein: CASSQSSRLAGQGNEQFF
D gene: .; J gene: TRBJ2-6; clone size: .; V gene: TRBV6-5; CDR3 DNA: TGTGCCAGCAGTTCAGGGGTCGCTGGGGCCAACGTCCTGACTTTC; CDR3 protein: CASSSGVAGANVLTF
D gene: TRBD1; J gene: TRBJ1-2; clone size: .; V gene: TRBV19; CDR3 DNA: TGTGCCAGTAGGGGACAGCCCAACGCTAACTATGGCTACACCTTC; CDR3 protein: CASRGQPNANYGYTF
D gene: .; J gene: TRBJ2-7; clone size: .; V gene: TRBV7-9; CDR3 DNA: TGTGCCAGCAGCTTACTTGGCCCCTACGAGCAGTACTTC; CDR3 protein: CASSLLGPYEQYF
D gene: .; J gene: TRBJ1-1; clone size: .; V gene: TRBV3-1/TRBV3-2; CDR3 DNA: TGTGCCAGCAGCTCCCTAAGGGGATCTGAAGCTTTCTTT; CDR3 protein: CASSSLRGSEAFF
D gene: TRBD1; J gene: TRBJ1-5; clone size: .; V gene: TRBV15; CDR3 DNA: TGTGCCACCAGCAGAGATCGTAGGACAGGGGGCACCAATCAGCCCCAGCATTTT; CDR3 protein: CATSRDRRTGGTNQPQHF
D gene: TRBD2; J gene: TRBJ2-7; clone size: .; V gene: TRBV15; CDR3 DNA: TGTGCCACCAGCAGAGATTGGGAGGGTTTCGCGTACGAGCAGTACTTC; CDR3 protein: CATSRDWEGFAYEQYF
D gene: .; J gene: TRBJ1-1; clone size: .; V gene: TRBV3-1/TRBV3-2; CDR3 DNA: TGTGCCAGCAGCCCATCGGGGGGTAGGGGAACGGCTTTCTTT; CDR3 protein: CASSPSGGRGTAFF
D gene: TRBD1; J gene: TRBJ1-6; clone size: .; V gene: TRBV10-2; CDR3 DNA: TGCGCCAGCAGTGAGTCGGGACAGGGTAATTCACCCCTCCACTTT; CDR3 protein: CASSESGQGNSPLHF
D gene: TRBD2; J gene: TRBJ2-7; clone size: .; V gene: TRBV5-4; CDR3 DNA: TGTGCCAGCAGAGGTAGCGGGAGTGGGTCCTACGAGCAGTACTTC; CDR3 protein: CASRGSGSGSYEQYF
D gene: .; J gene: TRBJ2-7; clone size: .; V gene: TRBV27; CDR3 DNA: TGTGCCAGCCCCAAAAAACACTCCTACGAGCAGTACTTC; CDR3 protein: CASPKKHSYEQYF
D gene: TRBD1; J gene: TRBJ1-1; clone size: .; V gene: TRBV18; CDR3 DNA: TGTGCCAGCTCCTCTAGACAGGGAGTGAACACTGAAGCTTTCTTT; CDR3 protein: CASSSRQGVNTEAFF
D gene: TRBD1; J gene: TRBJ2-5; clone size: .; V gene: TRBV14; CDR3 DNA: TGTGCCAGCAGCCAATGGGTCGGACAGGGGGCTGGGGAGACCCAGTACTTC; CDR3 protein: CASSQWVGQGAGETQYF
D gene: TRBD2; J gene: TRBJ2-7; clone size: .; V gene: TRBV9; CDR3 DNA: TGTGCCAGCAGCGTAGGGGATAGCGGGGTAGTACGGAGTTTTGAGCAGTACTTC; CDR3 protein: CASSVGDSGVVRSFEQYF
D gene: TRBD1; J gene: TRBJ1-5; clone size: .; V gene: TRBV27; CDR3 DNA: TGTGCCAGCAGTTTTATACAGGGGATACATAGCAATCAGCCCCAGCATTTT; CDR3 protein: CASSFIQGIHSNQPQHF
D gene: TRBD1; J gene: TRBJ2-7; clone size: once; V gene: TRBV24-1; CDR3 DNA: TGTGCCACCAGTGATGGGACAGTCAGCTCCTACGAGCAGTACTTC; CDR3 protein: CATSDGTVSSYEQYF
D gene: TRBD2; J gene: TRBJ2-1; clone size: .; V gene: TRBV13; CDR3 DNA: TGTGCCAGCAGCTTAGGGGGACTAGCGGGAGGTAGGGAGCAGTTCTTC; CDR3 protein: CASSLGGLAGGREQFF
D gene: TRBD2; J gene: TRBJ2-2; clone size: few; V gene: TRBV7-9; CDR3 DNA: TGTGCCAGCAGCTTTCCTAGCGGGAGTCTCGGCGGGGAGCTGTTTTTT; CDR3 protein: CASSFPSGSLGGELFF
D gene: TRBD1; J gene: TRBJ2-5; clone size: .; V gene: TRBV10-3; CDR3 DNA: TGTGCCATCAGGTCACGGGACAGGGAGGCTGAGTACTTC; CDR3 protein: CAIRSRDREAEYF
D gene: .; J gene: TRBJ2-5; clone size: .; V gene: TRBV28; CDR3 DNA: TGTGCCAGCTCCTCCCGCGGCGCCCAGTACTTC; CDR3 protein: CASSSRGAQYF
D gene: TRBD1; J gene: TRBJ2-2; clone size: .; V gene: TRBV7-2; CDR3 DNA: TGTGCCAGAAGGGACAGGGGCACCGGGGAGCTGTTTTTT; CDR3 protein: CARRDRGTGELFF
D gene: TRBD1; J gene: TRBJ1-1; clone size: .; V gene: TRBV30; CDR3 DNA: TGTGCCTGGAGTGTACGGGACAGCTTACACCCGAACACTGAAGCTTTCTTT; CDR3 protein: CAWSVRDSLHPNTEAFF